This TCR beta chain comes out of a study of shared clonotypes between healthy human individuals. Study overall: Three plates each covered CD4 naive and memory; CD8 naive two, CD8 memory one.

Sequencing used immunoSEQ multiplex PCR; TCRdb keeps in-frame clones, though not all of them. Here the sample spans roughly 2,300,000 clones, 85% to 95% being singletons. Naive CD45RA+ and memory CD45RA-negative subsets were split from CD4+ cells. V lost 4 bases to trimming and J lost 5 bases; unmatched junction nucleotides: 5. This CDR3 is 14 amino acids long. Germline V gene lookup returns CDR1 LGHNA and CDR2 YSLEER. The receptor comes from a man aged 18 to 30 in good health. Some clones in this sample may be carry-over from other donors' samples. The rearrangement joins TRBV4-3 to TRBJ2-3, with TRBD1 matching 8 bases. The source material was naive CD4+ T cells from PBMCs. Subset here: CD45RA+ positively selected. CDR3 region: CASSPGQGGDTQYF. The CDR3 coding sequence is TGCGCCAGCAGCCCAGGACAGGGAGGAGATACGCAGTATTTT.